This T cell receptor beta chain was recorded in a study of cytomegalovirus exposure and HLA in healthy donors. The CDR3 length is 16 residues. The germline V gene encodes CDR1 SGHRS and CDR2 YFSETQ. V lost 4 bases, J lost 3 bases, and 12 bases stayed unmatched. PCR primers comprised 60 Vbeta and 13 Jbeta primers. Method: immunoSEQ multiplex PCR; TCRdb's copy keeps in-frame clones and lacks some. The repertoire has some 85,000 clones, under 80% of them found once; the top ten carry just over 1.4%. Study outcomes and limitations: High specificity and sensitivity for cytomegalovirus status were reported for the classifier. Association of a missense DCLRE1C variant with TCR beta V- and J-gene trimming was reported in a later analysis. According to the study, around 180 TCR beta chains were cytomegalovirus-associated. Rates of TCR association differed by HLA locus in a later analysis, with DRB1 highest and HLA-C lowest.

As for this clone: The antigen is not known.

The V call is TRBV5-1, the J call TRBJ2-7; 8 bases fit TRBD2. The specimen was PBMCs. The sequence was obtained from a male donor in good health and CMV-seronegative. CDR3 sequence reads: CASSQKPSGFVYEQYF. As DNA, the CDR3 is TGCGCCAGCAGCCAGAAACCTAGCGGGTTCGTCTACGAGCAGTACTTC.